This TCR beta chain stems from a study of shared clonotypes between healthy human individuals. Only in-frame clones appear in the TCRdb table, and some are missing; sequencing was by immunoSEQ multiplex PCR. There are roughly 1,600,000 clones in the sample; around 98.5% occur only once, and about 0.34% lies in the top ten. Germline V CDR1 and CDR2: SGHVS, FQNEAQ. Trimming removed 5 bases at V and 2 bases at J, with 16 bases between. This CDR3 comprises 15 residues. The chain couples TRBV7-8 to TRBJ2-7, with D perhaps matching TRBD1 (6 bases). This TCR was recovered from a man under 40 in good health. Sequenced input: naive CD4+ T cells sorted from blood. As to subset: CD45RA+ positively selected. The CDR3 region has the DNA TGTGCCAGCAGCCTATACCGGGACAAGACCTACGAGCAGTACTTC. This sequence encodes CASSLYRDKTYEQYF.